Listed below are T cell receptor beta chains from one sample, sequenced in a study of cytomegalovirus exposure and HLA in healthy donors. Profiled with immunoSEQ multiplex PCR; TCRdb holds only in-frame clones, not every one. The sample contains about 130,000 clones, 78% of which appear only once. Specimen: PBMCs. The receptors here all came from a man aged 35 to 55 in good health and CMV-seronegative. Both conserved end residues are part of each CDR3. The order of the fields is J gene, D gene, V gene, clone size, CDR3 protein, CDR3 DNA. The D gene is left open where the match is weak. The size entry is marked missing in some rows and otherwise reads once, few, many or a size class.

TRBJ2-2,NA,TRBV6-5,NA,CASSYSTGSTGELFF,TGTGCCAGCAGTTACTCGACGGGATCCACCGGGGAGCTGTTTTTT
TRBJ2-5,NA,TRBV14,NA,CASSSTTGLVETQYF,TGTGCCAGCAGTTCGACTACCGGGCTGGTGGAGACCCAGTACTTC
TRBJ1-1,TRBD1,TRBV6-6,few,CASSRGQGHTEAFF,TGTGCCAGCAGCCGAGGACAGGGGCACACTGAAGCTTTCTTT
TRBJ2-2,NA,TRBV9,NA,CASSVAQVTTGELFF,TGTGCCAGCAGCGTAGCCCAGGTGACCACCGGGGAGCTGTTTTTT
TRBJ1-4,TRBD1,TRBV7-9,NA,CASSRRRGATNEKLFF,TGTGCCAGCAGCAGACGCAGGGGGGCGACTAATGAAAAACTGTTTTTT
TRBJ1-6,NA,TRBV4-2,NA,CASSQPTEKFIPLHF,TGTGCCAGCAGCCAGCCGACAGAGAAATTCATACCCCTCCACTTT
TRBJ2-3,NA,TRBV4-1,NA,CASSQGYMMNTDTQYF,TGCGCCAGCAGCCAAGGATACATGATGAACACAGATACGCAGTATTTT
TRBJ1-1,NA,TRBV21-1,once,CASSGRTGAEAFF,TGTGCCAGCAGCGGTCGGACAGGTGCCGAAGCTTTCTTT
TRBJ2-7,NA,TRBV7-9,NA,CASSAEPSFYEQYF,TGTGCCAGCAGCGCGGAACCAAGTTTCTACGAGCAGTACTTC
TRBJ2-5,NA,TRBV7-8,NA,CASSFLAETQYF,TGTGCCAGCAGCTTTTTAGCAGAGACCCAGTACTTC
TRBJ2-2,NA,TRBV15,NA,CATSRITGFTGELFF,TGTGCCACCAGCAGAATCACAGGATTCACCGGGGAGCTGTTTTTT
TRBJ1-2,NA,TRBV4-1,NA,CASSQLPGVNYGYTF,TGCGCCAGCAGCCAGCTACCAGGGGTTAACTATGGCTACACCTTC
TRBJ1-1,TRBD1,TRBV7-2,NA,CASSLDRGFWTEAFF,TGTGCCAGCAGCTTAGACAGGGGGTTTTGGACTGAAGCTTTCTTT
TRBJ1-5,NA,TRBV19,NA,CASQLTVGNQPQHF,TGTGCCAGTCAACTGACAGTTGGCAATCAGCCCCAGCATTTT
TRBJ2-5,NA,TRBV7-9,NA,CASGGLQETQYF,TGTGCGTCGGGGGGCCTTCAAGAGACCCAGTACTTC
TRBJ1-2,TRBD1,TRBV5-1,NA,CASSVGTGSYGYTF,TGCGCCAGCAGCGTAGGGACAGGGTCCTATGGCTACACCTTC
TRBJ1-1,TRBD1,TRBV11-3,NA,CASSPQGQQTEAFF,TGTGCCAGCAGCCCACAGGGACAGCAAACTGAAGCTTTCTTT
TRBJ1-4,NA,TRBV15,NA,CATSSLGARRRGTEKLFF,TGTGCCACCAGCAGCCTAGGGGCAAGACGCAGGGGAACTGAAAAACTGTTTTTT
TRBJ2-3,TRBD2,TRBV11-2,NA,CASSIGVLAAGADTQYF,TGTGCCAGCAGCATAGGGGTTCTAGCGGCTGGGGCAGATACGCAGTATTTT
TRBJ1-2,TRBD1,TRBV11-1,NA,CASSPSDRGIGYTF,TGTGCCAGCAGCCCTTCGGACAGGGGAATCGGCTACACCTTC
TRBJ1-1,TRBD1,TRBV7-9,NA,CASSEDRLNTEAFF,TGTGCCAGCAGCGAGGACAGGTTGAACACTGAAGCTTTCTTT
TRBJ2-5,NA,TRBV7-7,few,CASSLQRGRQETQYF,TGTGCCAGCAGCTTACAACGGGGTAGGCAAGAGACCCAGTACTTC
TRBJ2-3,NA,TRBV19,NA,CAIGPRGSTDTQYF,TGTGCCATAGGTCCCAGGGGAAGCACAGATACGCAGTATTTT
TRBJ2-7,NA,TRBV5-1,NA,CASSLALAYEQYF,TGCGCCAGCAGCTTGGCTTTAGCCTACGAGCAGTACTTC
TRBJ2-5,TRBD2,TRBV7-3,NA,CASSVTSGVEETQYF,TGTGCCAGCAGCGTCACTAGCGGGGTGGAAGAGACCCAGTACTTC
TRBJ2-2,TRBD1,TRBV27,NA,CASSASGTANTGELFF,TGTGCCAGCAGTGCGTCCGGGACAGCCAACACCGGGGAGCTGTTTTTT
TRBJ1-4,TRBD1,TRBV7-6,NA,CASSLGRTGLGKLFF,TGTGCCAGCAGCTTAGGAAGGACAGGGTTGGGAAAACTGTTTTTT
TRBJ1-2,NA,TRBV7-2,NA,CASSPSFGELTYGYTF,TGTGCCAGCAGCCCCTCCTTCGGAGAGCTCACCTATGGCTACACCTTC
TRBJ1-6,TRBD1,TRBV27,once,CASSLSTTGNNSPLHF,TGTGCCAGCAGTTTATCTACGACAGGGAATAATTCACCCCTCCACTTT
TRBJ2-2,TRBD1,TRBV7-7,NA,CASSPRQGEYTGELFF,TGTGCCAGCAGTCCCCGACAGGGCGAGTACACCGGGGAGCTGTTTTTT
TRBJ1-5,NA,TRBV6-6,NA,CASSLDTSNQPQHF,TGTGCCAGCAGCCTGGACACGAGCAATCAGCCCCAGCATTTT
TRBJ2-3,TRBD2,TRBV19,NA,CASSMIYPLGAGEDTQYF,TGTGCCAGTAGTATGATCTACCCTCTTGGAGCGGGGGAGGATACGCAGTATTTT
TRBJ1-2,NA,TRBV6-5,NA,CASSYAVGGDGYTF,TGTGCCAGCAGTTACGCAGTTGGCGGGGATGGCTACACCTTC
TRBJ1-1,TRBD1,TRBV2,NA,CASILSRQGEAFF,TGTGCCAGCATTTTATCCAGACAGGGTGAAGCTTTCTTT
TRBJ2-3,TRBD2,TRBV9,NA,CASSDNVFGTSGKGDTQYF,TGTGCCAGCAGCGACAACGTATTTGGGACTAGCGGAAAGGGAGATACGCAGTATTTT
TRBJ2-5,NA,TRBV7-2,NA,CASSLYRERETQYF,TGTGCCAGCAGTCTTTACAGGGAGAGAGAGACCCAGTACTTC
TRBJ1-1,TRBD1,TRBV5-1,once,CASSTLATGGTEAFF,TGCGCCAGCAGCACCTTAGCGACAGGGGGGACTGAAGCTTTCTTT
TRBJ1-4,NA,TRBV7-9,once,CASSSKTGANEKLFF,TGTGCCAGCAGCTCCAAGACAGGAGCTAATGAAAAACTGTTTTTT
TRBJ1-1,NA,TRBV6-1,NA,CASSDSDRMNTEAFF,TGTGCCAGCAGTGACAGCGACAGAATGAACACTGAAGCTTTCTTT
TRBJ2-1,TRBD2,TRBV28,NA,CASSVGTRDKERFF,TGTGCCAGCAGTGTCGGGACTAGGGACAAAGAACGGTTCTTC
TRBJ1-1,NA,TRBV6-6,NA,CASSYISSGNTEAFF,TGTGCCAGCAGTTACATAAGTTCAGGTAACACTGAAGCTTTCTTT
TRBJ2-5,NA,TRBV9,NA,CASSTGDSPETQYF,TGTGCCAGCAGCACCGGGGATTCTCCAGAGACCCAGTACTTC
TRBJ1-1,TRBD1,TRBV29-1,NA,CSGVGTGLTEAFF,TGCAGCGGCGTCGGGACAGGGCTTACTGAAGCTTTCTTT
TRBJ1-2,NA,TRBV9,NA,CASSPGGENYGYTF,TGTGCCAGCAGCCCAGGAGGGGAAAACTATGGCTACACCTTC
TRBJ1-2,NA,TRBV6-5,NA,CASGAANGGVYGYTF,TGTGCCAGCGGGGCCGCCAACGGGGGTGTCTATGGCTACACCTTC
TRBJ2-7,TRBD2,TRBV19,NA,CASSIMSGGANEQYF,TGTGCCAGTAGTATTATGAGCGGGGGGGCCAACGAGCAGTACTTC
TRBJ1-2,NA,TRBV19,NA,CASSIPPVAVYGYTF,TGTGCCAGTAGTATACCACCCGTAGCCGTCTATGGCTACACCTTC